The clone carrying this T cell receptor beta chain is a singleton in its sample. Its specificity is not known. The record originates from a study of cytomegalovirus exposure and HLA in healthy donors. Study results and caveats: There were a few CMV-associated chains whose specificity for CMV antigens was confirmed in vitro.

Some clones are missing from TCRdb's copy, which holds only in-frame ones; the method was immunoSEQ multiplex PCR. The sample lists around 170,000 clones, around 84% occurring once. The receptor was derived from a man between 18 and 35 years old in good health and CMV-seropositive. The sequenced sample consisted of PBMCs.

CDR3 amino acids: CASRPGLETGELFF. Written as DNA, the CDR3 is TGTGCCAGCAGACCCGGACTAGAGACCGGGGAGCTGTTTTTT. The chain joins TRBV6-5 to TRBJ2-2, with 7 bases identical to TRBD2. The V segment lost 6 bases and the J segment 5 bases; nucleotides outside the gene matches: 6. The germline V gene has CDR1 MNHEY and CDR2 SVGAGI. CDR3 length equals 14 residues.